Presented here are 15 T cell receptor beta chains from one specimen sequenced in a study of T cells after yellow fever vaccination. TCRdb used MiXCR to reprocess the 5' RACE reads, holding one entry per CDR3 protein. The table has 250,000 or so distinct CDR3 sequences, more than 6.5% seen once. This material consisted of CD4+ T cells sorted from PBMCs, taken on the day of the yellow fever booster vaccination. The receptor source for this set is a man aged 25 to 40 who received the YFV17D yellow fever vaccine.

The chain employs TRBV7-9 and TRBJ1-4; D unclear. The CDR3 spans 14 residues. Per germline, CDR1 SEHNR and CDR2 FQNEAQ (reference sequence). Trimming removed 5 bases at V and 7 bases at J, with 14 bases between. CDR3 protein: CASSEAYGREKLFF. CDR3 coding DNA: TGTGCCAGCAGCGAGGCCTATGGACGTGAAAAACTGTTTTTT.

This clonotype was seen repeatedly, ten times or more. The chain uses TRBV2 and TRBJ2-1; D is unresolved. Trimming removed 9 bases from V and 1 base from J, with 13 bases in between. CDR1 and CDR2 (germline): SNHLY, FYNNEI. The CDR3 extends over 14 amino acids. As DNA, the CDR3 is TGTGCCAGTAGGCCCTGGGGATCCTACAATGAGCAGTTCTTC. Residues: CASRPWGSYNEQFF.

There are many counts of this clonotype. The CDR3 nucleotides are TGTGCCACCAGTGGTTCTACCGGGGAGCTGTTTTTT. It yields the protein CATSGSTGELFF. V usage is TRBV24-1 and J usage is TRBJ2-2; no clear D gene. Germline assignment: CDR1 KGHDR and CDR2 SFDVKD. Trimming pared 5 bases from V and 5 bases from J, leaving 5 bases between. There are 12 residues in the CDR3.

This clonotype appeared many times. This rearrangement joins TRBV12-3 or TRBV12-4 to TRBJ1-1, with 8 bases identical to TRBD1. CDR3 size: 13 residues. The trim removed 5 bases at V and 7 bases at J, leaving 6 bases unmatched. The CDR3 DNA reads TGTGCCAGCAGTGCCTCAGGGGGCCTTGAAGCTTTCTTT. Translated, it gives CASSASGGLEAFF.

The CDR3 DNA reads TGCAGTGCTAGAGTATTTAGGAACACTGAAGCTTTCTTT. It is translated as CSARVFRNTEAFF. This sequence joins TRBV20-1 and TRBJ1-1; D unclear. The CDR3 spans 13 residues. Trimming took 1 base from V and 1 from J, leaving 7 bases between them. The germline CDR1 and CDR2 sequences are DFQATT and SNEGSKA (reference sequence).

This chain uses TRBV18 with TRBJ2-5, with 7 bases fitting TRBD1. The germline V gene encodes CDR1 KGHSH and CDR2 LQKENI. The CDR3 spans 15 residues. V dropped 2 bases and J dropped 2; count of bases not matched to a gene: 5. CDR3 nucleotide sequence: TGTGCCAGCTCACCAGAGGACAGGAGTCAAGAGACCCAGTACTTC. This gives the protein CASSPEDRSQETQYF.

V and J are TRBV15 and TRBJ1-2; TRBD1 aligns across 7 bases. Per the germline V gene, CDR1 is LNHNV and CDR2 is YYDKDF (reference sequence). Trimming cost V 5 bases and J 8 bases; bases outside gene matches: 17. The CDR3 sequence is 16 residues long. CDR3 sequence: CATSLGGGQTVQGYTF. The CDR3 bases are TGTGCCACCAGCCTAGGGGGCGGGCAGACGGTGCAGGGCTACACCTTC.

This clonotype was detected a few times. The CDR3 protein is CASRRMGEVNTEAFF. The CDR3 DNA follows: TGTGCCAGCAGGCGGATGGGGGAGGTGAACACTGAAGCTTTCTTT. The gene calls are TRBV12-3 or TRBV12-4 and TRBJ1-1, with a possible D match to TRBD1 (5 bases). The CDR3 is made up of 15 amino acids. V was cut by 6 bases and J by 0 bases, with 14 bases left in between.

This clonotype has ten or more counts. The chain couples TRBV7-2 to TRBJ2-1; D unresolved. This CDR3 comprises 13 residues. From germline, CDR1 is SGHTA and CDR2 FQGNSA. Between the trimmed V and J ends, which lost 4 bases and 0 bases, there was a span of 4 bases. Here the CDR3 DNA reads TGTGCCAGCAGCTGGAGCTCCTACAATGAGCAGTTCTTC. Translation: CASSWSSYNEQFF.

This clonotype was seen a few times. The V gene is TRBV28, the J gene TRBJ2-5; 13 bases align to TRBD2. With V trimmed by 4 bases and J by 0 bases, 8 bases remained unmatched. Germline CDR1 reads MDHEN; CDR2 reads SYDVKM. CDR3 length equals 18 residues. CDR3 protein: CASSSQLAGGGYQETQYF. The CDR3 DNA sequence: TGTGCCAGCAGTTCCCAACTAGCGGGAGGGGGGTACCAAGAGACCCAGTACTTC.

This clonotype was picked up a small number of times. The chain carries TRBV7-3 and TRBJ2-1; TRBD2 aligns across 10 bases. The germline V gene has CDR1 SGHTA and CDR2 FQGTGA. J lost 14 bases, V lost 5 bases, and 15 bases had no gene match. The CDR3 has 15 amino acids. CDR3 bases: TGTGCCAGCAGCCCCACGCCGGGACTAGCGACAAGCAAGTTCTTC. It encodes CASSPTPGLATSKFF.

This clonotype was seen a handful of times. The chain carries TRBV7-2 and TRBJ2-7, with TRBD1 identical over 7 bases. V lost 6 bases and J lost 5; bases outside the gene matches: 4. Germline V gives CDR1 SGHTA, CDR2 FQGNSA. The CDR3 runs to 12 residues. CDR3 nucleotide sequence: TGTGCCAGCAGGGAACAGGGGAACGAGCAGTACTTC. The encoded protein is CASREQGNEQYF.

This clonotype showed up many times. The chain uses TRBV18 and TRBJ2-6; 9 positions match TRBD2. Looked up from germline, CDR1 is KGHSH and CDR2 is LQKENI. This CDR3 has 18 amino acids. After removal of 6 bases from V and 0 bases from J, the junction contained 9 bases not matched to a gene. The CDR3 bases are TGTGCCAGCTCCCGCGGGGGGGGCTACCCCTCTGGGGCCAACGTCCTGACTTTC. Its protein is CASSRGGGYPSGANVLTF.

This clonotype was seen at least ten times. V usage is TRBV7-2 and J usage is TRBJ2-1; a possible D gene is TRBD2 (6 bases). Trimming took 2 bases from V and 7 from J, leaving 15 bases between them. There are 15 residues in the CDR3. Looked up from germline, CDR1 is SGHTA and CDR2 is FQGNSA. The CDR3 sequence: CASSLYPGLKNEQFF. CDR3 nucleotides: TGTGCCAGCAGCTTATACCCGGGACTCAAAAATGAGCAGTTCTTC.

This clonotype came up a few times. This rearrangement joins TRBV4-2 to TRBJ2-4; 9 bases agree with TRBD2. From germline, CDR1 is LGHNA and CDR2 YNFKEQ. CDR3 size: 20 residues. The junction had 18 bases not matched to a gene; V was cut back by 0 bases and J by 6 bases. The CDR3 DNA reads TGTGCCAGCAGCCAAGAGTGGTCTAGCGGGAAAGGAGCCGTTGGAAACATTCAGTACTTC. Encoded protein: CASSQEWSSGKGAVGNIQYF.